This is a list of T cell receptor beta chains from one sample in a study of T cells of healthy individuals. TCRdb ran MiXCR on the 5' RACE reads and lists one entry per CDR3 protein. The data contain 53,000 or so distinct CDR3 sequences, roughly 14% of them singletons. All receptors derive from a human donor in good health. Both conserved end residues are part of each CDR3. The D gene is left open where the match is weak. The listing skips clone size in some rows; elsewhere it reads once, few, many or a size class.

j_call clone_size d_call v_call cdr3_aa cdr3_nt
TRBJ2-7 once - TRBV19 CASSSYRNEQYF TGTGCCAGTAGTTCCTATAGGAACGAGCAGTACTTC
TRBJ2-2 many - TRBV15 CATSRDEGRVGGELFF TGTGCCACCAGCAGAGATGAGGGGCGGGTCGGCGGGGAGCTGTTTTTT
TRBJ1-1 few TRBD1 TRBV2 CASSEGPPSLQGLSTEAFF TGTGCCAGCAGTGAAGGCCCGCCCTCGTTACAGGGGTTGAGCACTGAAGCTTTCTTT
TRBJ1-1 many - TRBV4-1 CASSFSGQTNTEAFF TGCGCCAGCAGCTTTTCCGGACAGACGAACACTGAAGCTTTCTTT
TRBJ2-1 many TRBD2 TRBV7-9 CASSPRLAGADQLF TGTGCCAGCAGCCCCAGACTAGCGGGGGCCGACCAGCTATTC
TRBJ2-1 many TRBD2 TRBV7-9 CASSSSGGYNEQFF TGTGCCAGCAGCTCTAGCGGGGGCTACAATGAGCAGTTCTTC
TRBJ2-2 few - TRBV2 CASTFNRVGAGELFF TGTGCCAGCACCTTCAACCGCGTGGGGGCCGGGGAGCTGTTTTTT
TRBJ2-5 - - TRBV4-2 CASSQGVVQETQYF TGTGCCAGCAGCCAGGGGGTCGTCCAAGAGACACAGTACTTC
TRBJ2-5 few TRBD1 TRBV24-1 CATSATTGDEETQYF TGTGCCACCAGTGCCACCACAGGGGACGAAGAGACCCAGTACTTC
TRBJ1-5 - - TRBV5-5 CARQREGGNQPQHF TGTGCCAGACAGAGAGAGGGCGGGAATCAGCCCCAGCATTTT
TRBJ2-1 - - TRBV11-2 CASSRPWDEQFF TGTGCCAGCAGCCGACCCTGGGATGAGCAGTTCTTC
TRBJ2-7 few - TRBV20-1 CSASRDPYEQYF TGCAGTGCTAGTAGGGACCCCTACGAGCAGTACTTC
TRBJ1-1 many - TRBV29-1 CSVREGANTEAFF TGCAGCGTGAGGGAGGGCGCGAACACTGAAGCTTTCTTT
TRBJ2-5 - - TRBV9 CASSEEPGTHYQETQYF TGTGCCAGCAGCGAGGAGCCGGGGACCCATTACCAAGAGACCCAGTACTTC
TRBJ1-5 - - TRBV12-5 CASARGEGPRNQPQHF TGTGCTAGTGCTAGAGGGGAAGGGCCTCGCAATCAGCCCCAGCATTTT
TRBJ1-4 few - TRBV5-5 CASTLGPTNEKLFF TGTGCCAGCACCCTAGGGCCAACTAATGAAAAACTGTTTTTT
TRBJ1-2 - - TRBV4-1 CASSQLTTGYGYTF TGCGCCAGCAGCCAACTAACTACGGGTTATGGCTACACCTTC
TRBJ2-1 many TRBD1 TRBV29-1 CSTRQGIGREQFF TGCAGCACCAGACAGGGAATTGGAAGGGAGCAGTTCTTC
TRBJ2-1 few TRBD2 TRBV27 CASTLRGGGNNEQFF TGTGCCAGCACCCTTCGTGGCGGGGGGAACAATGAGCAGTTCTTC
TRBJ2-6 few - TRBV12-5 CASGLVPDGALGPGANVLTF TGTGCTAGTGGTTTGGTACCGGACGGCGCCTTGGGACCTGGGGCCAACGTCCTGACTTTC
TRBJ2-6 many - TRBV6-1 CASSVSGANVLTF TGTGCCAGCAGTGTCTCTGGGGCCAACGTCCTGACTTTC
TRBJ2-1 - TRBD1 TRBV2 CASSETRTGGVVNEQFF TGTGCCAGCAGTGAAACTAGGACAGGGGGCGTTGTCAATGAGCAGTTCTTC
TRBJ2-7 many - TRBV12-3/TRBV12-4 CASSYFAGHGGEQYF TGTGCCAGCTCCTATTTCGCGGGGCATGGGGGCGAGCAGTACTTC
TRBJ2-1 - - TRBV4-3 CASSPTGRNEQFF TGCGCCAGCAGCCCGACTGGTAGGAATGAGCAGTTCTTC
TRBJ2-3 - TRBD2 TRBV5-1 CASSLESGGARTDTQYF TGCGCCAGCAGCTTGGAATCGGGAGGGGCCCGCACAGATACGCAGTATTTT
TRBJ1-2 - - TRBV5-5 CASSSDRGPYGYTF TGTGCCAGCAGCTCGGACAGAGGTCCTTATGGCTACACCTTC
TRBJ1-1 - TRBD1 TRBV6-5 CARSYSMDRGRLEAFF TGTGCCAGAAGTTACTCTATGGACAGGGGGCGCCTGGAAGCTTTCTTT
TRBJ2-1 - TRBD2 TRBV6-5 CASSPGASGGNEQFF TGTGCCAGCAGTCCCGGGGCTAGCGGGGGCAATGAGCAGTTCTTC
TRBJ1-2 many TRBD1 TRBV6-5 CASRQYSGTGYGYTF TGTGCCAGCAGACAATATTCCGGGACAGGCTATGGCTACACCTTC
TRBJ2-5 few - TRBV20-1 CSAPQGWGETQYF TGCAGTGCGCCACAGGGTTGGGGGGAGACCCAGTACTTC
TRBJ2-1 few TRBD2 TRBV20-1 CSALDVSGRWHEQFF TGCAGTGCCCTAGATGTAAGCGGGAGGTGGCATGAGCAGTTCTTC
TRBJ1-5 many - TRBV18 CASSPQGKVRDQPQHF TGTGCCAGCTCACCACAGGGGAAGGTCCGCGATCAGCCCCAGCATTTT
TRBJ2-3 many TRBD2 TRBV11-2 CASSLVGTSGREADTQYF TGTGCCAGCAGCTTAGTGGGCACTAGCGGGAGGGAAGCAGATACGCAGTATTTT
TRBJ2-4 - - TRBV5-1 CASSIGQTLAKNIQYF TGCGCCAGCAGCATCGGACAGACTCTAGCCAAAAACATTCAGTACTTC
TRBJ2-7 - - TRBV4-3 CASSQEVHTYEQYF TGCGCCAGCAGCCAAGAGGTCCATACCTACGAGCAGTACTTC
TRBJ2-7 - TRBD1 TRBV6-5 CASNRGHEQYF TGTGCCAGCAACAGGGGGCACGAGCAGTACTTC
TRBJ2-3 few - TRBV5-1 CASSGVLTDTQYF TGCGCCAGCAGCGGCGTCCTCACAGATACGCAGTATTTT
TRBJ1-1 few TRBD1 TRBV20-1 CRGGQGDTEAFF TGCAGGGGGGGACAGGGAGACACTGAAGCTTTCTTT
TRBJ2-3 - TRBD1 TRBV7-8 CASSLARDRGTDTQYF TGTGCCAGCAGCTTAGCGCGGGACAGGGGCACAGATACGCAGTATTTT